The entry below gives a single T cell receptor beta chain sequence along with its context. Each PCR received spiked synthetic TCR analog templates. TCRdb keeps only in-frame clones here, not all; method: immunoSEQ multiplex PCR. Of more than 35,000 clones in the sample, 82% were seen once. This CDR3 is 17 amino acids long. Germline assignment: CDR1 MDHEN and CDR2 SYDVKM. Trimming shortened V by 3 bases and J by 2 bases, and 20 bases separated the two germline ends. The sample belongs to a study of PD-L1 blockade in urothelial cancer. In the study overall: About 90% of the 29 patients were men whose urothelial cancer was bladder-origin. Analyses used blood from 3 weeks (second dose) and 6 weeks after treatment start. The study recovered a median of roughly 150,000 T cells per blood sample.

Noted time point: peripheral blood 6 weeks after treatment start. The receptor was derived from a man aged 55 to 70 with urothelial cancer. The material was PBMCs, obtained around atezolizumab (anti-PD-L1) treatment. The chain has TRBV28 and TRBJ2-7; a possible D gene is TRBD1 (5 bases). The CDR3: CASSFRAIWTQTYEQYF. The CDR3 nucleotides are TGTGCCAGCAGTTTTCGGGCGATCTGGACACAGACCTACGAGCAGTACTTC.